This T cell receptor beta chain originates from a study of T cells in Graves' hyperthyroidism and ophthalmopathy. Reasons for excluding patients were uncontrolled infection, other autoimmune disease, pregnancy or lactation. The study's findings and limits: Also found in blood were most expanded thyroid clonotypes above 0.001. Ophthalmopathy was separated from stable hyperthyroidism by a 13 V-J model.

What was amplified from RNA transcripts were TCR beta CDR3 regions. The HTBI primer set served for first-round RT-PCR of the TCR CDR3. Each CDR3 protein is one row after TCRdb ran MiXCR on the multiplex PCR reads. Seen here are a few hundred thousand distinct CDR3 sequences, 17% observed once, and the top ten hold about 50%. This clonotype was counted at least ten times. Its target is unknown. This clonotype was sampled from a woman in her fifties or sixties with Graves' hyperthyroidism. The sequenced material came from blood.

CDR3 nucleotide sequence: TGTGCCAGCAGCCAAGTATTCGGACAGGGTAGCATGAACACTGAAGCTTTCTTT. Protein: CASSQVFGQGSMNTEAFF. The chain links TRBV3-1 to TRBJ1-1; 8 nucleotides match TRBD1. With 1 base clipped from V and 0 bases from J, the junction kept 10 bases outside the gene matches. Germline V lookup: CDR1 LGHDT, CDR2 YNNKEL (reference sequence). This CDR3 is 18 amino acids long.